The rows below give T cell receptor beta chains drawn from one sample of a study of early T cells in non-severe SARS-CoV-2 infection. A single record per CDR3 protein comes from TCRdb applying MiXCR to the 5' RACE reads. The table lists about 60,000 distinct CDR3 sequences, 9.1% of them singletons. Sequences were obtained from whole blood. The receptors come from an adult who was a healthcare worker with PCR-confirmed SARS-CoV-2 infection or an uninfected control (not recorded which). CDR3s include the opening cysteine and the closing phenylalanine or tryptophan. D genes are given only for firm matches. Some rows mark clone size as missing; the rest say once, few, many or name a class of expanded clone.

v_call	clone_size	d_call	j_call	cdr3_nt	cdr3_aa
TRBV5-1	few	NA	TRBJ2-2	TGCGCCAGCAGCTACCCACAGGGTGCCGGGGAGCTGTTTTTT	CASSYPQGAGELFF
TRBV6-2/TRBV6-3	many	NA	TRBJ2-1	TGTGCCAGCAGTTACTTTTTCCCGCAGAGTGAGCAGTTCTTC	CASSYFFPQSEQFF
TRBV7-6	NA	NA	TRBJ2-1	TGTGCCAGCAGCCCCTTTGGGGGCAATGAGCAGTTCTTC	CASSPFGGNEQFF
TRBV15	few	NA	TRBJ1-5	TGTGCCACCAGCTGGGGTACCAATCAGCCCCAGCATTTT	CATSWGTNQPQHF
TRBV7-6	many	NA	TRBJ2-5	TGTGCCAGCAGCTTAGCCGGAGAAGCTGGCCAAGAGACCCAGTACTTC	CASSLAGEAGQETQYF
TRBV7-8	many	TRBD1	TRBJ1-5	TGTGCCAGCAGCCGGACAGGGGCCGATCAGCCCCAGCATTTT	CASSRTGADQPQHF
TRBV29-1	NA	NA	TRBJ2-1	TGCAGCGTCGCTGCGCCCACCGAGAGCTCCTACAATGAGCAGTTCTTC	CSVAAPTESSYNEQFF
TRBV20-1	many	NA	TRBJ1-4	TGCAGTGCTAGGTCGAACTTCAACGACCGTGAAAAACTGTTTTTT	CSARSNFNDREKLFF
TRBV18	few	TRBD1	TRBJ2-7	TGTGCCAGCTCACCCGGACAGGGACAGTACGAGCAGTACTTC	CASSPGQGQYEQYF
TRBV11-2	few	TRBD2	TRBJ2-7	TGTGCCAGCAGCCGCCGGCTAGCGGGAGGTTACGAGCAGTACTTC	CASSRRLAGGYEQYF
TRBV20-1	many	TRBD2	TRBJ2-5	TGCAGTGCTATGACTAGCGGAGATGGAGAGACCCAGTACTTC	CSAMTSGDGETQYF
TRBV7-9	few	NA	TRBJ2-7	TGTGCCAGCAGCACTCAAAGCGGGCCCTCCTACGAGCAGTACTTC	CASSTQSGPSYEQYF
TRBV11-2	many	NA	TRBJ2-6	TGTGCCAGCATGCCCGGGGTCGTCTCTGGGGCCAACGTCCTGACTTTC	CASMPGVVSGANVLTF
TRBV7-2	few	TRBD2	TRBJ2-5	TGTGCCAGCAGCCTCCGAAGACTAGCGGGAGTAGAGACCCAGTACTTC	CASSLRRLAGVETQYF
TRBV12-3/TRBV12-4	NA	TRBD1	TRBJ2-4	TGTGCCAGCACTATCGGGACAGGGCGAAACATTCAGTACTTC	CASTIGTGRNIQYF
TRBV7-8	NA	TRBD2	TRBJ2-5	TGTGCCAGCAGCCGCGGGACTAGCCGTGACCAGTACTTC	CASSRGTSRDQYF
TRBV28	NA	NA	TRBJ2-1	TGTGCCAGCAGTTTTCTACTGGGGGAGCAGTTCTTC	CASSFLLGEQFF